The T cell receptor (beta chain) under discussion was sequenced for a study of blood T cells in healthy people across ages. Study results and limitations: Naive CD4+ cells and diversity were both higher in long-lived donors than in aged donors. Nothing was known about donor CMV status, and this possibly confounded expanded clonotype changes.

This clonotype appeared a single time. What it binds is not known. Primed by a sample-barcoded 5' primer and a J-beta primer mix, a second PCR proceeded for 7 to 11 cycles. Each cDNA molecule, via a template-switch adaptor with 12 random nucleotides, was tagged. TCRdb re-called the 5' RACE reads with MiXCR, one entry per CDR3 protein. The repertoire holds roughly 830,000 distinct CDR3 sequences, roughly 60% seen once, with roughly a quarter in the top ten. The sequence was collected from a man younger than 40 in good health. The sequenced sample was blood.

The CDR3 nucleotides read TGTGCCAGCAGTGAAGAGGGGCGCCGGCTGAAGGTCCAGTACTTC. Translated: CASSEEGRRLKVQYF. V and J are TRBV2 and TRBJ2-7; TRBD1 might be the D (5 bases). The ends were cut back, 1 base at V and 10 bases at J, with 20 bases in the middle. Germline loops: CDR1 SNHLY, CDR2 FYNNEI. The CDR3 is 15 amino acids.